This T cell receptor (beta chain) was obtained from a study of cytomegalovirus exposure and HLA in healthy donors. This PCR relied on a set of 60 Vbeta primers and 13 Jbeta primers. Sequencing was performed with immunoSEQ multiplex PCR; in TCRdb, only in-frame clones are kept and a portion is missing. The profile shows 200,000 to 250,000 clones, roughly 80% of them singletons. Remarks on this clone: Its antigen is currently unknown.

The CDR3 length is 14 residues. The germline V gene has CDR1 SGHDT and CDR2 YYEEEE. V was pared by 4 bases and J by 5 bases, with 14 bases between. Study-wide results and caveats: Being productive about 90% or about 30% of the time was typical of most TCR beta V segments in an earlier analysis. The study assumed roughly uniform donor sequencing depth for presence/absence analyses. One cluster of highly shared sequence variants probably arose as a sequencing artifact.

The clonotype was recovered from a man aged 25-45 years in good health and CMV-seronegative. The V gene is TRBV5-6, the J gene TRBJ2-3; D possibly corresponds to TRBD2 (6 bases). Sequenced input: PBMCs. The CDR3 region is CASSGGTGRDTQYF. The CDR3 nucleotides read TGTGCCAGCAGCGGCGGGACTGGGAGAGATACGCAGTATTTT.